This T cell receptor (beta chain) came from a study of cytomegalovirus exposure and HLA in healthy donors (dated by TCRdb to 2017 to 2019). Regarding the study in general: According to an earlier analysis of 587 of the donors, 200 million or so T cells yielded roughly 110 million unique TCR beta sequences and approximately 300 Gb of sequence data. Rather than using new phenotypic data, the later analysis identified candidate immune exposures from TCR beta sequences and from how often those sequences occurred across donors. Every discovery cohort repertoire had been produced on one sequencing platform. A later genetic analysis used genome-wide SNP genotypes for 398 of the 666 donors, treating that subset as a discovery cohort. HLA typing included class I and class II loci at four-digit resolution. To predict cytomegalovirus infection status, the study combined high-throughput TCR immunosequencing, statistical association of individual TCRs with disease status, and machine learning. Five DR-DQ haplotypes were treated as single units for association and clustering because of strong linkage in the cohort. Using immunosequencing, the study profiled T cell repertoires from 550 to 750 subjects and related those repertoires to cytomegalovirus serostatus. Around 320 gigabases of sequencing data and approximately 84 million unique TCR sequences were included in an early release covering over 600 HLA-typed donors. The number of donors typed differed by locus, with about 620-630 for A, B, C, DRB1 and DQB1, around 520 for DQA1, some 570 for DPA1, and around 460 for DPB1. Among 350 to 400 genotyped donors of the cohort, an average of 235,054 unique TCR beta nucleotide sequences were sequenced per donor, roughly 18% of them non-productive. Along with the approximately 650-subject first cohort, a separate validation cohort of over 90 different subjects was used. The study was designed to test whether signatures of past pathogen exposure could be identified by cataloging public T cell receptors. Donor age, sex, ethnicity and CMV serostatus were compiled together with the repertoire data. To decide whether each TCR beta V gene segment behaved as functional or pseudogenic, an earlier analysis of nearly 600 of the donors relied on high-throughput TCR beta sequencing. To study patterns of TCR occurrence, a later analysis re-analyzed previously published TCR beta repertoires from more than 550 donors and added high-resolution HLA genotyping. Among the approximately 400 genotyped donors, 75% to 90% belonged to the genetic ancestry cluster associated with self-reported Caucasian donors.

Paper-wide results and their limitations: Compared with the approximately 720-donor mean, donors in an Asian-associated ancestry cluster had fewer N-insertions in productive TCRs, according to a later genetic analysis. In a later genetic analysis, a missense DCLRE1C variant was associated with V-gene and J-gene trimming of TCR beta chains, and the association was replicated in an independent cohort. Because counts were too low, roughly 18 rarely observed V segments, including chromosome 9 orphons, were left out of the earlier analysis of 587 of the donors. Because HLA typing was missing for some donors at each locus, association tests included only the typed subset. A later analysis found that HLA-associated TCR beta chains were more clonally expanded and had lower generation probabilities than equally common non-associated chains. Roughly uniform sequencing depth across donors was assumed in presence/absence analyses, although this assumption may not hold. Three of the identified cytomegalovirus-associated TCR beta chains were confirmed in vitro to be specific for cytomegalovirus antigens. In this cohort, only TCR beta chains were sequenced, and detectable features were limited by the absence of alpha or paired-chain data. When HLA alleles, especially DR and DQ, strongly co-occurred, TCR associations were difficult to assign to individual alleles. Most CMV-associated TCR beta chains appeared to be HLA-restricted in a later analysis, and the HLA associations seemed to be driven largely by CMV exposure. In a later analysis, TCR association rates were found to vary across HLA loci, with the most associated TCRs seen for DRB1 alleles and the fewest for HLA-C alleles. A cluster of highly shared sequence variants was judged likely to represent a technical artifact of the sequencing pipeline. The authors suggested that the approach could potentially be extended to other disease states and immunological phenotypes. The only immune exposure information available for the cohort was CMV serostatus. In an earlier analysis of 587 of the donors, most TCR beta V segments were observed in productive rearrangements about 87% or about 30% of the time, broadly matching IMGT annotations. A later analysis associated 16,951 TCR beta sequences with specific HLA alleles at a false discovery rate of 0.05. According to a later analysis, parvovirus B19, influenza, CMV and Epstein-Barr virus appeared linked to several top co-occurrence clusters. A further reported finding was that TCR beta sequences accurately predicted the HLA-A and HLA-B alleles for most subjects in the first cohort. The classifier was reported to diagnose cytomegalovirus status with high specificity and sensitivity in both the original cohort and the validation cohort. The study gave a list of 150 to 200 TCR beta chains associated with cytomegalovirus. Most TCR sequences were seen in very few donors, while some public TCRs were found in many individuals. Correlated functional status among segregating V segments might reflect linkage disequilibrium, but an unknown experimental factor could not be ruled out.

The cohort consisted of some 730 healthy bone marrow donors. At the time of sampling, every cohort member was nominally healthy, though immune exposures that went unrecorded were likely present. Of the approximately 670 cohort members, about 290 had a positive CMV serostatus and about 350 had a negative one, while no CMV serostatus was recorded for the donor. A peripheral blood sample was collected from each donor, and TCR beta sequencing was performed on peripheral blood mononuclear cells. The Qiagen DNeasy Blood Extraction Kit was used to extract genomic DNA from the blood cell samples. The library was produced with the immunoSEQ multiplex PCR assay. For the multiplex PCR, a mixture combining 60 forward primers for TCR Vbeta segments and 13 reverse primers for TCR Jbeta segments was used. Amplification of the CDR3 region of rearranged TCR beta genes was performed with a multiplex PCR assay on genomic DNA. Amplified TCR beta libraries were sequenced as 87-base-pair reads on the Illumina HiSeq System. The study's own analysis went as follows. A later analysis tallied around 87 million unique TCR beta chains across the 550 to 850 repertoires, and around 10 million of those chains were shared by two or more donors. Raw reads were error-corrected and collapsed into unique sequences by a nearest-neighbor algorithm in which closely related sequences were merged to remove PCR and sequencing errors. V, D and J gene segments were assigned by aligning CDR3 sequences to IMGT reference sequences. Each retained sequence needed at least a six-nucleotide match to both a V gene segment and a J gene segment. A rearrangement counted as productive if the CDR3 had no stop codons and remained in frame with V and J, and every other rearrangement counted as non-productive. CDR3 was defined by IMGT convention, running from the second conserved V-encoded cysteine to the conserved J-encoded phenylalanine. In an earlier analysis of around 570 of the donors, sequences lacking an unambiguous match to a single V gene segment were excluded. An earlier analysis of around 600 of the donors classified V segments as functional when productive rearrangements were above 56.7% and as segregating when the standard deviation between donors was above 5%. A statistical classification framework was built for diagnosing cytomegalovirus status from the catalog of TCR beta chain sequences. A later analysis assigned V and J genes by comparing TCR nucleotide sequences with IMGT/GENE-DB human TR gene sequences. A later analysis assigned CDR3 sequences and most-parsimonious VDJ recombination scenarios with the TCRdist pipeline. In a later analysis, every TCR beta chain was defined by the combination of its CDR3 amino acid sequence and its V-gene family, and reads without a unique V-gene family were dropped. A later analysis removed roughly 590 highly shared, low-generation-probability nucleotide sequences to deal with suspected cross-contamination and a sequencing artifact. For each public chain, a later analysis derived a clonal expansion index from normalized ranks of inferred template counts within each repertoire. In a later analysis, generation probabilities were computed with a VDJ recombination model fitted to out-of-frame rearrangements, and the resulting probabilities were checked against IGoR. A later analysis scored TCR-TCR, TCR-HLA and TCR-CMV co-occurrence with hypergeometric tests, applying a repertoire-size bias correction to TCR pairs. False discovery rates were estimated in a later analysis by permuting HLA or CMV assignments 20 times. A later analysis grouped co-occurring TCRs with DBSCAN, adding TCRdist sequence similarity when clustering within HLA-allele-positive subsets. Repertoires with fewer than 30,000 or more than 120,000 public chains, plus five repertoires with anomalous nucleotide sharing, were excluded from co-occurrence clustering. As stored in TCRdb, this immuneACCESS dataset retains in-frame rearrangements with V and J assigned. A fraction of the clones does not appear; measured against another copy, unresolved V genes explain less than half of the discrepancy, and the remainder lacks a known reason. Clone size and V and J calls were adopted from that table, with D and trimming inferred from the DNA. This sample holds 100,000 or so clones; around 63% were observed only once. Clones ranked in the top ten supply about 4.4% of the sample.

About this clone: What antigen it recognizes has not been identified. Base qualities were left out, and no much larger clone turns up one base away.

The specimen sequenced was PBMCs. The receptor's source is a human donor in good health.

The CDR3 reads as follows: CASSYRQGYNSPLHF. In nucleotide form, the sequence is TGTGCCAGCAGTTACCGGCAGGGATATAATTCACCCCTCCACTTT. Rearrangement joined TRBV6-5 to TRBJ1-6, and perhaps TRBD1 as D gene, on 5 matching bases. The CDR1 and CDR2 encoded by the germline V gene are MNHEY and SVGAGI. The cysteine opens and the phenylalanine closes a CDR3 of 15 amino acids. The entry retains the CDR3 DNA only, 45 bases that are in frame from base 1. The trim is 2 bases for V and 4 bases for J, with a gap of 9 bases between the germline ends.